Listed below are T cell receptor beta chains from one sample, sequenced in a study of blood T cell repertoires in COVID-19. Here immunoSEQ multiplex PCR was the method, and the copy in TCRdb shows in-frame clones only, minus some. The table shows some 150,000 clones, with about 85% occurring only once. Sequences were obtained from PBMCs or T cells enriched from blood (not recorded which). The receptors originated from a middle-aged woman who had recovered from COVID-19. Each CDR3 is given with its conserved first and last residue. D genes are given only for firm matches. Only part of the rows carry a size: once, few, many, or a class if the clone is expanded.

TRBV5-4	-	TRBJ2-7	-	TGTGCCAGCAGCTTGGAACTTTCCTACGAGCAGTACTTC	CASSLELSYEQYF
TRBV3-1/TRBV3-2	-	TRBJ1-3	-	TGTGCCAGCAGCCAAGGGTCCGACAGCCTATTGGGAAACACCATATATTTT	CASSQGSDSLLGNTIYF
TRBV4-1	-	TRBJ1-1	-	TGCGCCAGCAGCGGGGCAGGGCGGAGAACTGAAGCTTTCTTT	CASSGAGRRTEAFF
TRBV3-1/TRBV3-2	-	TRBJ2-5	-	TGTGCCAGCAGCCAAGGAAAAGGGCTAGCCCAAGAGACCCAGTACTTC	CASSQGKGLAQETQYF
TRBV7-3	-	TRBJ2-1	once	TGTGCCAGCAGCCACTCGCGAGGAGAATACAATGAGCAGTTCTTC	CASSHSRGEYNEQFF
TRBV2	-	TRBJ2-7	few	TGTGCCAGCAACCACCCAGACAACCCCTACGAGCAGTACTTC	CASNHPDNPYEQYF
TRBV11-2	-	TRBJ1-3	once	TGTGCCAGCAGCTTAGGCTATTTACAGGGACCCTCTGGAAACACCATATATTTT	CASSLGYLQGPSGNTIYF
TRBV7-9	-	TRBJ1-1	once	TGTGCCAGCAGCTCCGACAGGACCGGGGGGTTGAACACTGAAGCTTTCTTT	CASSSDRTGGLNTEAFF
TRBV2	TRBD1	TRBJ1-5	-	TGTGCCAGCAACTTCCAGGGGGCTTACGGTAATCAGCCCCAGCATTTT	CASNFQGAYGNQPQHF
TRBV7-3	-	TRBJ2-6	-	TGTGCCAGCAGCTTAACGCCTACAGGGAGTGGGGCCAACGTCCTGACTTTC	CASSLTPTGSGANVLTF
TRBV5-1	-	TRBJ1-5	-	TGCGCCAGCAGCTTGTCGGGGGACAATCAGCCCCAGCATTTT	CASSLSGDNQPQHF
TRBV25-1	TRBD2	TRBJ2-3	-	TGTGCCAGCAGTGAGGCGCGGGAGGTAGATACGCAGTATTTT	CASSEAREVDTQYF
TRBV21-1	-	TRBJ1-1	-	TGTGCCAGCAGCTCCAGACGGGGAGACACTGAAGCTTTCTTT	CASSSRRGDTEAFF
TRBV2	-	TRBJ2-5	-	TGTGCCAGCAGTGATCAGGACAGACAAGAGACCCAGTACTTC	CASSDQDRQETQYF
TRBV5-1	TRBD2	TRBJ2-7	-	TGCGCCAGCAGCTTGGAGTCTAGCGGGAGGGAGCAGTACTTC	CASSLESSGREQYF
TRBV6-5	-	TRBJ2-3	-	TGTGCCAGCAGTTACAGGCAGGGTACAGATACGCAGTATTTT	CASSYRQGTDTQYF
TRBV5-4	TRBD2	TRBJ2-7	-	TGTGCCAGCAGCTTGGCTAGCGGGAGTAGGGAGCAGTACTTC	CASSLASGSREQYF
TRBV6-5	-	TRBJ1-1	-	TGTGCCAGCAGTTACGCCGAACAGTTAAACACTGAAGCTTTCTTT	CASSYAEQLNTEAFF
TRBV24-1	-	TRBJ2-1	-	TGTGCCACCAGTGATCCCCACCTAGGCCGGGGGCAGTTCTTC	CATSDPHLGRGQFF
TRBV25-1	TRBD2	TRBJ2-5	-	TGTGCCAGCAGTGAATATAGTGGTAGCGGGGTAGAGACCCAGTACTTC	CASSEYSGSGVETQYF
TRBV27	TRBD1	TRBJ2-2	-	TGTGCCAGCAGTCAGGGACAGGGGAGAACCGGGGAGCTGTTTTTT	CASSQGQGRTGELFF
TRBV10-3	-	TRBJ1-2	-	TGTGCCATCAGTGATGGACTGCAGAAGACTAACTATGGCTACACCTTC	CAISDGLQKTNYGYTF